This T cell receptor beta chain is drawn from a study of blood T cell repertoires in COVID-19. Study information: The origin of the acute and convalescent COVID-19 samples was the United States, Italy and Spain. T cells, B-cell-depleted T cells, or PBMCs supplied cDNA or gDNA.

V dropped 0 bases and J dropped 4 bases, with 12 bases sitting between them. The germline gives CDR1 SGHTA, CDR2 FQGNSA. The CDR3 length is 15 residues. Authors' processing steps: How many nucleated cells were present was estimated from reference gene primer amplification. Profiling relied on immunoSEQ multiplex PCR, and the TCRdb table lists in-frame clones only, not all of them. V and J calls plus clone size are reproduced from that table; the DNA served to infer D and trimming. Counted here are about 90,000 clones, 75% to 90% occurring once; the ten biggest clones make up 13%. This clonotype was sampled from a human donor in a cohort sampled during active COVID-19. Sequences were obtained from peripheral blood. The V call is TRBV7-2, the J call TRBJ1-1; D not certain. CDR3 bases: TGTGCCAGCAGCTTAGCGGCAGGCCCCAGCACTGAAGCTTTCTTT. Translated: CASSLAAGPSTEAFF.